Presented here are 2 T cell receptor beta chains from one specimen sequenced in a study of regulatory T cells in long-lasting Graves disease. The time point here: newly diagnosed GD, antithyroid drugs for less than 3 months. The authors made the TCR library using RNA they extracted from PBMCs. Researchers made TCR beta libraries by using iRepertoire HTBI primers and running Arm-PCR on CDR3 regions. MiXCR was run by TCRdb on the multiplex PCR reads, yielding one entry per CDR3 protein. The sample consists of roughly 560,000 distinct CDR3 sequences, 12% of them appearing once. The same specimen was also included in a second study, on T cells in Graves' hyperthyroidism and ophthalmopathy.

This specimen was peripheral blood mononuclear cells (PBMCs), taken at new diagnosis, from a patient treated with antithyroid drugs. The receptors derive from a woman aged 30 to 39 with Graves disease.

Many counts were recorded for this clonotype. The chain links TRBV28 to TRBJ2-1; D assignment may be TRBD1 or TRBD2 (5 bases each). Germline-derived CDR1 and CDR2 are MDHEN and SYDVKM. V lost 6 bases to trimming and J lost 9 bases, with 21 bases between them. The CDR3 is made up of 15 amino acids. This CDR3 reads CASSPRGTPASEQFF. The CDR3 DNA reads TGTGCCAGCAGCCCTAGAGGGACCCCGGCGTCTGAGCAGTTCTTC.

This clonotype showed up many times. The rearrangement joins TRBV28 to TRBJ1-5; maybe TRBD1 (6 bases). Trimming removed 2 bases at V and 0 bases at J, with 8 bases between. Germline CDR1 MDHEN, CDR2 SYDVKM. The CDR3 covers 15 residues. This CDR3 is CASSLRGISNQPQHF. DNA for the CDR3: TGTGCCAGCAGTTTAAGGGGGATTAGCAATCAGCCCCAGCATTTT. Using reference TRBV28 and TRBJ1-5 for the parts outside the CDR3, the full variable domain is DVKVTQSSRYLVKRTGEKVFLECVQDMDHENMFWYRQDPGLGLRLIYFSYDVKMKEKGDIPEGYSVSREKKERFSLILESASTNQTSMYLCASSLRGISNQPQHFGDGTRLSIL.